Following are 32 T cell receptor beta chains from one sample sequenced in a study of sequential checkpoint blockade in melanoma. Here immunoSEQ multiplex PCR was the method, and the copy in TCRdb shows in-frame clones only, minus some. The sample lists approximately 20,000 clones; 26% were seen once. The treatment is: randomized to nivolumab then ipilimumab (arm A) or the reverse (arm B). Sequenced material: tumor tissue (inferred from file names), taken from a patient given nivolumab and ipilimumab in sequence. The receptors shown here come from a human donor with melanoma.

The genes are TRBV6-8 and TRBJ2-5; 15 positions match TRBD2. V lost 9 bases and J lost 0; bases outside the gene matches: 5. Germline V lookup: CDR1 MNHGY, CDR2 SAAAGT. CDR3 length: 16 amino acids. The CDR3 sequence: CASGTSGGTYQETQYF. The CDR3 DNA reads TGTGCCAGTGGGACTAGCGGGGGGACGTACCAAGAGACCCAGTACTTC.

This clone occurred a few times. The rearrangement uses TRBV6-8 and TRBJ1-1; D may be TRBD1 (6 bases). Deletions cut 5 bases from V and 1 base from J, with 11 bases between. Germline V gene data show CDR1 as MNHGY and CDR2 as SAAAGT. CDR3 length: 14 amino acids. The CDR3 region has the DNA TGTGCCAGCAGTGGGGCGGACAGGAACACTGAAGCTTTCTTT. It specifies CASSGADRNTEAFF.

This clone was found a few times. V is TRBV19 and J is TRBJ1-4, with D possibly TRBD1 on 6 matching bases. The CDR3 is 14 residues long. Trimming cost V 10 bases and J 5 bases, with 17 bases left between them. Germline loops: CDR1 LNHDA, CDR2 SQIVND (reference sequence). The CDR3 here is CATKLEDSNEKLFF. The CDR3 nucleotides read TGTGCCACCAAACTCGAGGACAGCAATGAAAAACTGTTTTTT.

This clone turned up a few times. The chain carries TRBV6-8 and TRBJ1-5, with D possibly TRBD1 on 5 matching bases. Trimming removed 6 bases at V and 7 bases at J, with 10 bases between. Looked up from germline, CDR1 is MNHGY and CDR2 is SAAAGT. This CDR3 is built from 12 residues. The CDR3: CASRGVGQPQHF. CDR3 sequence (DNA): TGTGCCAGCAGAGGGGTTGGGCAGCCCCAGCATTTT.

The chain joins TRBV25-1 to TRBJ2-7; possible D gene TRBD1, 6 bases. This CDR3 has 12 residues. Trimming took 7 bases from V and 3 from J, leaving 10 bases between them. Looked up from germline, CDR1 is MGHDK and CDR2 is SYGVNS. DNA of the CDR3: TGTGCCAGCAAAGGACAGATCTACGAGCAGTACTTC. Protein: CASKGQIYEQYF.

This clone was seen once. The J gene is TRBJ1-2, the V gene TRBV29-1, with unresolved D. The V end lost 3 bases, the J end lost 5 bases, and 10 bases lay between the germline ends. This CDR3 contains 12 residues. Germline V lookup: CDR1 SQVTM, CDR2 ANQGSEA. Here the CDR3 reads CSVETTAYGYTF. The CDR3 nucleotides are TGCAGCGTTGAGACAACAGCTTATGGCTACACCTTC.

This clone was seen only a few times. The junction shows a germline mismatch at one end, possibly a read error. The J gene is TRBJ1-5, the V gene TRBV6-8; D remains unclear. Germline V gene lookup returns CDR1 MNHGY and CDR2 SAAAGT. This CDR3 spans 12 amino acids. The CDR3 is CAISPFNQPQHF. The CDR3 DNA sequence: TGTGCCATCAGTCCGTTCAATCAGCCCCAGCATTTT.

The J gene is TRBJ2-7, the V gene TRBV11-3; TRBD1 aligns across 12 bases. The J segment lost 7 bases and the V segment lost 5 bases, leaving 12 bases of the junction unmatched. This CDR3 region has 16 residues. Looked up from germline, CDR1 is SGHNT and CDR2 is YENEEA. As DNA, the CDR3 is TGTGCCAGCAGCCTGATCCGGGGACAGGGGGCAGGGGAGCAGTACTTC. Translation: CASSLIRGQGAGEQYF.

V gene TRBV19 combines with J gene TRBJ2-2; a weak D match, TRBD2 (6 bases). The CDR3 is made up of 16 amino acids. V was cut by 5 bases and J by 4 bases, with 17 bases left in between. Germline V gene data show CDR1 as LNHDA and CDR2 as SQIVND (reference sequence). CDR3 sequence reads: CASSPLSIGGTGELFF. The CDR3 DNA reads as TGTGCCAGTAGTCCCCTGAGCATCGGGGGCACCGGGGAGCTGTTTTTT.

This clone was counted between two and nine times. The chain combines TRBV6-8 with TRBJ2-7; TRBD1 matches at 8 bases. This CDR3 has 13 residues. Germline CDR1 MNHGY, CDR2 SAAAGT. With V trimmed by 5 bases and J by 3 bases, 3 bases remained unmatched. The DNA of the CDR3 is TGTGCCAGCAGTATACAGGGGGGCTACGAGCAGTACTTC. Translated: CASSIQGGYEQYF.

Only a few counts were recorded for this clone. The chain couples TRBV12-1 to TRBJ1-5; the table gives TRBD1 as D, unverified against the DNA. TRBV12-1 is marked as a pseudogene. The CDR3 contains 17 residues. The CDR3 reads CASSLRTGVFSNQPQHF. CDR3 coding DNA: TGTGCCAGCAGCTTGCGGACAGGGGTCTTCAGCAATCAGCCCCAGCATTTT.

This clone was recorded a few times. The CDR3 coding sequence is TGTGCCAGCTCACAGGGACTGCCTCGTGAGCAGTTCTTC. It codes for CASSQGLPREQFF. The chain employs TRBV18 and TRBJ2-1; possibly TRBD2 for D (6 bases). The CDR3 has 13 residues. Germline V gene lookup returns CDR1 KGHSH and CDR2 LQKENI. V gave up 4 bases and J gave up 9 bases, with 13 bases separating them.

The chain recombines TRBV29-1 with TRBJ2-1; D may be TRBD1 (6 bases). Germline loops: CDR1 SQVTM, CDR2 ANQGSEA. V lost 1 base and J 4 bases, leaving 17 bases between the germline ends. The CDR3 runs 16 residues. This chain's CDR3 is CSVEGRQVKSYNEQFF. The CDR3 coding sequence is TGCAGCGTTGAAGGAAGACAGGTTAAGAGTTACAATGAGCAGTTCTTC.

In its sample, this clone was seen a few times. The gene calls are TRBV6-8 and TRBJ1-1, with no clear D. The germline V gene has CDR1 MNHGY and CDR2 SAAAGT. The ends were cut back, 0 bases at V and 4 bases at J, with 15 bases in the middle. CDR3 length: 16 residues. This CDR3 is CASSYSRLGRTTEAFF. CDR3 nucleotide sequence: TGTGCCAGCAGTTACTCCCGACTCGGCAGAACCACTGAAGCTTTCTTT.

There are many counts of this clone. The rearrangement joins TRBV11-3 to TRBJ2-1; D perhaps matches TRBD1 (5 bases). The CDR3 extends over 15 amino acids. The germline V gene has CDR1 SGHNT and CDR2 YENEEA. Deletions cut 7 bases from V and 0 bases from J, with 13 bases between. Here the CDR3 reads CASTRIGDSYNEQFF. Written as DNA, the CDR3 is TGTGCCAGCACCCGTATAGGGGACTCCTACAATGAGCAGTTCTTC. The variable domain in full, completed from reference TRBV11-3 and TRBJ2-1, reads EAGVVQSPRYKIIEKKQPVAFWCNPISGHNTLYWYLQNLGQGPELLIRYENEEAVDDSQLPKDRFSAERLKGVDSTLKIQPAELGDSAVYLCASTRIGDSYNEQFFGPGTRLTVL.

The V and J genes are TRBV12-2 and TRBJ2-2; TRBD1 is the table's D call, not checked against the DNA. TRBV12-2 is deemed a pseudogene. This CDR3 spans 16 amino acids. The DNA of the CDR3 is TGTGCCACCCACCCCAAGGACAGGGGTAACACCGGGGAGCTGTTTTTT. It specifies CATHPKDRGNTGELFF.

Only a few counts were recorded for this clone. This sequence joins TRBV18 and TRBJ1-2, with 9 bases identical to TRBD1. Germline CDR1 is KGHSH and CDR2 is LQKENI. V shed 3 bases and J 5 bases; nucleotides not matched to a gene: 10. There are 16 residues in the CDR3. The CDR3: CASSPSRQGERYGYTF. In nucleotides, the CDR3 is TGTGCCAGCTCACCCTCCAGACAGGGGGAGAGGTATGGCTACACCTTC.

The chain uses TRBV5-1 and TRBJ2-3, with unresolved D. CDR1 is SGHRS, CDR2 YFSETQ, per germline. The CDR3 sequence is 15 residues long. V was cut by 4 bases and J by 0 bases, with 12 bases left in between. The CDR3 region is CASSTEARSTDTQYF. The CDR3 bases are TGCGCCAGCAGCACGGAAGCCCGAAGCACAGATACGCAGTATTTT.

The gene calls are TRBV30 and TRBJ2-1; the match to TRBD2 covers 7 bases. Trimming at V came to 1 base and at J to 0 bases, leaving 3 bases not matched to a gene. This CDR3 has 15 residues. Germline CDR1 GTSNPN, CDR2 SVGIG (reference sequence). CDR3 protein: CAWSAGGSSYNEQFF. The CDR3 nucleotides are TGTGCCTGGAGTGCGGGCGGGAGCTCCTACAATGAGCAGTTCTTC.

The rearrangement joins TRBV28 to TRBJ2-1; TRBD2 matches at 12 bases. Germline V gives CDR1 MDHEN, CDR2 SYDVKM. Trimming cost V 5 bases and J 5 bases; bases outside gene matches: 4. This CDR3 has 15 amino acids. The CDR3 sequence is CASSGLAGSNNEQFF. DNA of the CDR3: TGTGCCAGCAGTGGACTAGCGGGATCCAACAATGAGCAGTTCTTC.

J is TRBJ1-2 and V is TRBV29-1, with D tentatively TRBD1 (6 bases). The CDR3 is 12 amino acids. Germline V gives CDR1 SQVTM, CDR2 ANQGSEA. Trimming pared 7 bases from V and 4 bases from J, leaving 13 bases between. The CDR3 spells CSAQGNFYGYTF. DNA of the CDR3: TGCAGCGCTCAGGGGAACTTCTATGGCTACACCTTC.

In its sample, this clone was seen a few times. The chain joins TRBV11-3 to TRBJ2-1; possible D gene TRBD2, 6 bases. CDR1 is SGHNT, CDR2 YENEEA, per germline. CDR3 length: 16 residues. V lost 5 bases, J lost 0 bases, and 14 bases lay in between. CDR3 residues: CASSLGGLSSYNEQFF. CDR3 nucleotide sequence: TGTGCCAGCAGCCTCGGGGGATTGAGCTCCTACAATGAGCAGTTCTTC.

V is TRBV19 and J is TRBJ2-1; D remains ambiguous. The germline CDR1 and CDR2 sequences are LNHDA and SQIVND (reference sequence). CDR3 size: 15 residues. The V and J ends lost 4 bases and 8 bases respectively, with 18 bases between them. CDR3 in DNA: TGTGCCAGTAGTACTCCGCTAGATCTGGTCGATGAGCAGTTCTTC. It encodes CASSTPLDLVDEQFF.

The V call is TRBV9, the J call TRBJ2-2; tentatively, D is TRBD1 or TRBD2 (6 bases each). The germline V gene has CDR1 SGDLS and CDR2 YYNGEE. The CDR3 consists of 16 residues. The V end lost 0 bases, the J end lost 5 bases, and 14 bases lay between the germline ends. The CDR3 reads CASSVVPRGDTGELFF. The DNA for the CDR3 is TGTGCCAGCAGCGTAGTACCGAGGGGGGATACCGGGGAGCTGTTTTTT.

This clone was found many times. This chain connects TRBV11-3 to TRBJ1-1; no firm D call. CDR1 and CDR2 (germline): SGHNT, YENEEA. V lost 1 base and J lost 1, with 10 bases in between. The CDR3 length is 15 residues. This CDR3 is CASSLGGQANTEAFF. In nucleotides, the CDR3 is TGTGCCAGCAGCTTAGGTGGCCAGGCGAACACTGAAGCTTTCTTT.

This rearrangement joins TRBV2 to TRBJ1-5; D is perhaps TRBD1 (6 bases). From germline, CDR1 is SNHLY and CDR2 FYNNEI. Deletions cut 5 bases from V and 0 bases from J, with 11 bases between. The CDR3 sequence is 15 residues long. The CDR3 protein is CASSTGTNSNQPQHF. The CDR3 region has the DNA TGTGCCAGCAGTACCGGGACAAATAGCAATCAGCCCCAGCATTTT.

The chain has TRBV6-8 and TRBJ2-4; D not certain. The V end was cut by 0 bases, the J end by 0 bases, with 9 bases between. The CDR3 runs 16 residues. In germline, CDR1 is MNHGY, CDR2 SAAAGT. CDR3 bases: TGTGCCAGCAGTTACTCGATATCCATAGCCAAAAACATTCAGTACTTC. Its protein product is CASSYSISIAKNIQYF.

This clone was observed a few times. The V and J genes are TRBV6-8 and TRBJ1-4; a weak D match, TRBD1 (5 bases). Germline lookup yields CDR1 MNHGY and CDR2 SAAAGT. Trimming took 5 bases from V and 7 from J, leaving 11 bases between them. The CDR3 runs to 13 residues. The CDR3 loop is CASSGGRIEKLFF. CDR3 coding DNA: TGTGCCAGCAGTGGGGGACGGATTGAAAAACTGTTTTTT.

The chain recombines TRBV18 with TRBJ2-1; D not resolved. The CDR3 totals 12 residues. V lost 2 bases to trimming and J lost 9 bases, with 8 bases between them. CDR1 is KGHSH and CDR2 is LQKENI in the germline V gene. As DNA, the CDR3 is TGTGCCAGCTCACCATACTCGGGTGAGCAGTTCTTC. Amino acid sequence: CASSPYSGEQFF.

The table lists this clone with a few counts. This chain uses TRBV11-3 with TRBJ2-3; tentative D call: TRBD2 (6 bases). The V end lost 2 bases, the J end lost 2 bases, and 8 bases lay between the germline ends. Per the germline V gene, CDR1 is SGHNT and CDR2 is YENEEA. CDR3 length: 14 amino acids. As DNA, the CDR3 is TGTGCCAGCAGCTTAAGCGGGTACACAGATACGCAGTATTTT. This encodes CASSLSGYTDTQYF.

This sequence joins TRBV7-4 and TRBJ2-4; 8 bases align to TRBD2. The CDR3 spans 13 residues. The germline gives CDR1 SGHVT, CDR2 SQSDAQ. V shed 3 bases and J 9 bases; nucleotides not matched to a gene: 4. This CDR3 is CASSFRREGIQYF. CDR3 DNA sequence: TGTGCCAGCAGCTTTCGTCGGGAGGGCATTCAGTACTTC.

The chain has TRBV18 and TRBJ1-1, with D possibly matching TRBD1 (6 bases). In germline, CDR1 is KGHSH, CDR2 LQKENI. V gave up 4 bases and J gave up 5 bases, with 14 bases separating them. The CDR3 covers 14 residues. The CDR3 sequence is CASSLQGWRTEAFF. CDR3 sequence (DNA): TGTGCCAGCTCACTCCAGGGGTGGAGGACTGAAGCTTTCTTT.